These 4 T cell receptor beta chains share one sample of origin, sequenced in a study of Graves' ophthalmopathy and Graves' hyperthyroidism. The authors amplified TCR beta CDR3 regions, and they did so from RNA transcripts for repertoire sequencing. Second-round multiplex PCR followed a first-round RT-PCR using HTBI primers. A single record per CDR3 protein comes from TCRdb applying MiXCR to the multiplex PCR reads. Found here are just over 600,000 distinct CDR3 sequences, approximately 22% of them singletons; the top ten hold more than 5.5%. The source material was peripheral blood. These receptors originate from a woman under 30 with stable Graves' hyperthyroidism. Some clones in this sample may be carry-over from other donors' samples.

This clonotype was seen repeatedly, ten times or more. This rearrangement joins TRBV27 to TRBJ1-5; D is unresolved. The CDR3 totals 15 residues. V dropped 4 bases and J dropped 0 bases, with 10 bases sitting between them. Germline loops: CDR1 MNHEY, CDR2 SMNVEV (reference sequence). The CDR3 DNA reads as TGTGCCAGCAGTTCCACGACGGGTAGCAATCAGCCCCAGCATTTT. The encoded protein is CASSSTTGSNQPQHF.

V and J are TRBV20-1 and TRBJ1-1; maybe TRBD1 (5 bases). Trimming removed 0 bases from V and 3 bases from J, with 5 bases in between. Germline-derived CDR1 and CDR2 are DFQATT and SNEGSKA (reference sequence). The CDR3 spans 12 residues. CDR3 sequence: CSAREGHTEAFF. The CDR3 region has the DNA TGCAGTGCTAGAGAGGGACACACTGAAGCTTTCTTT.

This clonotype has ten or more counts. The chain joins TRBV12-3 or TRBV12-4 to TRBJ1-2; D remains unclear. This CDR3 comprises 13 residues. V gave up 3 bases and J gave up 8 bases, with 13 bases separating them. Written as DNA, the CDR3 is TGTGCCAGCAGTTTCGCTGAACTCCTCGGCTACACCTTC. The encoded protein is CASSFAELLGYTF.

This clonotype turned up a few times. The V gene is TRBV5-6, the J gene TRBJ2-2, with D possibly being TRBD1 or TRBD2 (6 bases each). The CDR3 runs to 15 residues. Deletions cut 2 bases from V and 3 bases from J, with 11 bases between. Germline assignment: CDR1 SGHDT and CDR2 YYEEEE. CDR3 sequence (DNA): TGTGCCAGCAGCTTAGGGGGGCCCGACACCGGGGAGCTGTTTTTT. Its protein product is CASSLGGPDTGELFF.